This TCR beta chain appears in the sequencing data of a study of patients and donors after allogeneic stem cell transplantation. Germline V gene lookup returns CDR1 ENHRY and CDR2 SYGVKD. The V gene end was trimmed by 6 bases and the J gene end by 6 bases; junction bases not matched to a gene: 6. The CDR3 is 13 amino acids. TCRdb itself ran the RT-PCR reads through MiXCR, one entry per CDR3 protein. This table holds roughly 140,000 distinct CDR3 sequences, over 30% found once. This sequence was found in a human donor who was either an allogeneic HSCT recipient or a stem cell or donor lymphocyte infusion donor (not recorded which). It is not recorded whose cells these are; they may come from a transplant donor. Sequencing input: blood, either unsorted or a sorted T cell fraction (not recorded which). The rearrangement joins TRBV10-3 to TRBJ1-1, with TRBD1 matching 8 bases. CDR3 DNA: TGTGCCATCAGGATCCGGACAGGGCCTGAAGCTTTCTTT. Its protein is CAIRIRTGPEAFF.